This is a list of T cell receptor beta chains from one sample in a study of blood T cells in healthy people across ages. TCRdb re-called the 5' RACE reads with MiXCR, one entry per CDR3 protein. There are 800,000 to 1,300,000 distinct CDR3 sequences in the sample; roughly 24% occur only once, and about 0.72% lies in the top ten. These records were also assigned to another study, of T cells of mothers and their children.

Sequenced: blood. These TCRs come from a girl aged 2 to 9 in good health. Both conserved end residues are part of each CDR3. The D gene is left open where the match is weak. Some rows have no size entry. The others give once, few or many, or a class for an expanded clone.

V gene,D gene,clone size,J gene,CDR3 protein,CDR3 DNA
TRBV3-1,-,few,TRBJ2-5,CASSPQYETQYF,TGTGCCAGCAGCCCTCAGTATGAGACCCAGTACTTC
TRBV2,TRBD2,few,TRBJ2-5,CASGLAGETQYF,TGTGCCAGTGGACTAGCGGGAGAGACCCAGTACTTC
TRBV12-3/TRBV12-4,-,-,TRBJ1-1,CASSFIEAGASTEAFF,TGTGCCAGCAGTTTTATAGAAGCAGGGGCCAGCACTGAAGCTTTCTTT
TRBV7-2,TRBD2,-,TRBJ2-1,CASSLVLNGGLDYEQFF,TGTGCCAGCAGCTTGGTTCTTAACGGGGGGTTAGACTATGAGCAGTTCTTC
TRBV29-1,-,few,TRBJ2-1,CSVAQGEQFF,TGCAGTGTAGCGCAGGGAGAGCAGTTCTTC
TRBV7-6,-,-,TRBJ2-5,CASSLAHVETQYF,TGTGCCAGCAGCTTAGCTCACGTGGAGACCCAGTACTTC
TRBV3-1,-,few,TRBJ1-1,CASSQDIGEPNTEAFF,TGTGCCAGCAGCCAAGACATAGGAGAACCTAACACTGAAGCTTTCTTT
TRBV4-2,-,-,TRBJ2-3,CASSQDPGPETDTQYF,TGTGCCAGCAGCCAAGACCCGGGACCAGAGACAGATACGCAGTATTTT
TRBV5-1,TRBD1,-,TRBJ2-5,CASSLDPGQGETQYF,TGCGCCAGCAGCTTAGACCCAGGACAGGGGGAGACCCAGTACTTC
TRBV28,-,-,TRBJ1-1,CASSSDTKGMEAFF,TGTGCCAGCAGCTCCGACACCAAAGGCATGGAAGCTTTCTTT
TRBV12-3/TRBV12-4,-,-,TRBJ2-7,CASSPARTYEQYF,TGTGCCAGCAGCCCAGCCAGGACCTACGAGCAGTACTTC
TRBV7-3,-,few,TRBJ2-4,CASSLTGTGIQYF,TGTGCCAGCAGCCTCACAGGGACTGGGATTCAGTACTTC
TRBV27,TRBD1,-,TRBJ2-7,CASSPRGQGYEQYF,TGTGCCAGCAGCCCAAGGGGACAGGGCTACGAGCAGTACTTC
TRBV5-1,-,-,TRBJ2-5,CASSLASGAGETQYF,TGCGCCAGCAGCTTGGCGTCCGGGGCAGGAGAGACCCAGTACTTC
TRBV6-5,-,few,TRBJ2-7,CASTPYRGTNYEQYF,TGTGCCAGCACCCCTTATCGGGGGACCAACTACGAGCAGTACTTC
TRBV6-1,TRBD1,few,TRBJ2-1,CASSRIQGVKGNEQFF,TGTGCCAGCAGTCGGATACAGGGGGTTAAGGGGAATGAGCAGTTCTTC